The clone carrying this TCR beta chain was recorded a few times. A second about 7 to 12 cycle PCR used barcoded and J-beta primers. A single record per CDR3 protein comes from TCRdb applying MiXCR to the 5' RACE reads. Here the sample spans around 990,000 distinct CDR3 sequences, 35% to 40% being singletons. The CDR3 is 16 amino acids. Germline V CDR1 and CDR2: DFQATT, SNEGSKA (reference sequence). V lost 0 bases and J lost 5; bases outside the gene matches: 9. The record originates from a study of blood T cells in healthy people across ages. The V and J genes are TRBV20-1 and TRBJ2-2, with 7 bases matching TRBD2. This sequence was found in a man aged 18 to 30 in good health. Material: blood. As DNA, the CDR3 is TGCAGTGCTAGAGATTGGGGGGGATTGGTGACCGGGGAGCTGTTTTTT. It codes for CSARDWGGLVTGELFF.